These 11 T cell receptor beta chains were all obtained from the same sample, sequenced in a study of cytomegalovirus exposure and HLA in healthy donors (dated by TCRdb to between 2016 and 2019). The library was produced with the immunoSEQ multiplex PCR assay. For the multiplex PCR, a mixture combining 60 forward primers for TCR Vbeta segments and 13 reverse primers for TCR Jbeta segments was used. TCRdb mirrors the immuneACCESS table, restricted to in-frame sequences. Some clones are absent from its copies; in checked studies, under half trace to an unresolved V gene, and the reason for the others is unknown. This sample holds 220,000 or so clones; roughly 80% were observed only once. Around 1.7% of the sample goes to the ten largest clones. The material sequenced was PBMCs. Source of these receptors: a man aged 50 to 59 in good health and CMV-seronegative.

The J gene is TRBJ2-2, the V gene TRBV6-1; 11 nucleotides match TRBD2. V was clipped by 10 bases and J by 7 bases; unmatched bases: 8. The CDR3 totals 14 residues. CDR1 and CDR2 from the germline V gene are MNHNS and SASEGT. The CDR3 bases are TGTGCCACCCAAACTAGCGGGAGAGGCGGGGAGCTGTTTTTT. It encodes CATQTSGRGGELFF.

The CDR3 nucleotides read TGTGCCAGTAGTATAATAGGGGTGGTTGGCTACACCTTC. Protein sequence: CASSIIGVVGYTF. The chain combines TRBV19 with TRBJ1-2; D perhaps matches TRBD1 (5 bases). Trimming stripped 2 bases from V and 7 bases from J, with 11 bases between. This CDR3 is built from 13 residues. Germline lookup yields CDR1 LNHDA and CDR2 SQIVND (reference sequence).

V gene TRBV30 combines with J gene TRBJ2-1; 9 nucleotides agree with TRBD1. The J segment lost 6 bases and the V segment lost 6 bases, leaving 21 bases of the junction unmatched. Germline V gives CDR1 GTSNPN, CDR2 SVGIG (reference sequence). The CDR3 contains 18 residues. The CDR3 reads CACPGQGSKTGPVNEQFF. In DNA form, the CDR3 reads TGTGCCTGTCCGGGACAGGGCTCTAAGACAGGGCCGGTCAATGAGCAGTTCTTC. The full variable domain, with the rest looked up from reference TRBV30 and TRBJ2-1, is SQTIHQWPATLVQPVGSPLSLECTVEGTSNPNLYWYRQAAGRGLQLLFYSVGIGQISSEVPQNLSASRPQDRQFILSSKKLLLSDSGFYLCACPGQGSKTGPVNEQFFGPGTRLTVL.

The rearrangement uses TRBV6-5 and TRBJ2-1; a possible D gene is TRBD2 (6 bases). The CDR3 is 13 amino acids. V was clipped by 2 bases and J by 7 bases, with 9 bases between them. Germline V CDR1 and CDR2: MNHEY, SVGAGI. This CDR3 is CASSYGRKNEQFF. Here the CDR3 DNA reads TGTGCCAGCAGTTACGGGAGGAAAAATGAGCAGTTCTTC.

The CDR3 is CASSPLAGGSSYEQYF. The CDR3 region has the DNA TGCGCCAGCAGCCCACTAGCGGGAGGGAGCTCCTACGAGCAGTACTTC. V is TRBV4-1 and J is TRBJ2-7; 13 positions agree with TRBD2. The CDR3 loop spans 16 amino acids. CDR1 MGHRA and CDR2 YSYEKL come from the germline V gene. Trimming removed 4 bases from V and 0 bases from J; junction bases left unmatched: 3.

By its share, this clone is medium-sized (0.01 to 0.1%). The chain couples TRBV5-8 to TRBJ2-5; D is ambiguous. The germline V and J ends were trimmed by 7 bases and 0 bases, with 16 bases remaining between them. The CDR3 runs to 15 residues. CDR1 is SGHTS, CDR2 YDEGEE, per germline. As DNA, the CDR3 is TGTGCCAGCTCATTTTACCGTAGTAACCAAGAGACCCAGTACTTC. Residues: CASSFYRSNQETQYF.

The chain carries TRBV6-5 and TRBJ2-2; no clear D gene. The CDR3 runs to 13 residues. Germline CDR1 reads MNHEY; CDR2 reads SVGAGI. The V and J ends lost 5 bases and 10 bases respectively, with 14 bases between them. The CDR3 nucleotides read TGTGCCAGCAGTAAGGTTGGGCCAGAGGAGCTGTTTTTT. Encoded protein: CASSKVGPEELFF.

The J gene is TRBJ1-2, the V gene TRBV2, with 8 bases lining up with TRBD1. The CDR3 runs 14 residues. V lost 6 bases to trimming and J lost 4 bases; unmatched junction nucleotides: 7. Germline V CDR1 and CDR2: SNHLY, FYNNEI. This CDR3 reads CASRRTGIFYGYTF. The CDR3 coding sequence is TGTGCCAGCAGACGGACAGGGATTTTCTATGGCTACACCTTC.

The chain couples TRBV5-1 to TRBJ1-2; D gene unclear. Germline CDR1 and CDR2: SGHRS and YFSETQ. Between the trimmed V and J ends, which lost 4 bases and 2 bases, there was a span of 9 bases. This CDR3 is built from 13 residues. The DNA of the CDR3 is TGCGCCAGCAGCCCGTCGGGGAACTATGGCTACACCTTC. Amino acid sequence: CASSPSGNYGYTF.

The J gene is TRBJ2-7, the V gene TRBV5-1; maybe TRBD1 (5 bases). The CDR3 runs 14 residues. With 0 bases removed from V and 0 bases from J, the gap between germline ends came to 7 bases. In germline, CDR1 is SGHRS, CDR2 YFSETQ. The CDR3 bases are TGCGCCAGCAGCTTGGTGGGGCCCTCCTACGAGCAGTACTTC. Translated, it gives CASSLVGPSYEQYF.

The V gene is TRBV5-5, the J gene TRBJ2-7; 13 bases are a match to TRBD2. Germline assignment: CDR1 SGHKS and CDR2 YYEKEE (reference sequence). CDR3 length equals 16 residues. After removal of 3 bases from V and 4 bases from J, the junction contained 7 bases not matched to a gene. CDR3 region: CASSSRLAGGGYEQYF. The CDR3 bases are TGTGCCAGCAGCTCCAGACTAGCGGGAGGAGGGTACGAGCAGTACTTC.